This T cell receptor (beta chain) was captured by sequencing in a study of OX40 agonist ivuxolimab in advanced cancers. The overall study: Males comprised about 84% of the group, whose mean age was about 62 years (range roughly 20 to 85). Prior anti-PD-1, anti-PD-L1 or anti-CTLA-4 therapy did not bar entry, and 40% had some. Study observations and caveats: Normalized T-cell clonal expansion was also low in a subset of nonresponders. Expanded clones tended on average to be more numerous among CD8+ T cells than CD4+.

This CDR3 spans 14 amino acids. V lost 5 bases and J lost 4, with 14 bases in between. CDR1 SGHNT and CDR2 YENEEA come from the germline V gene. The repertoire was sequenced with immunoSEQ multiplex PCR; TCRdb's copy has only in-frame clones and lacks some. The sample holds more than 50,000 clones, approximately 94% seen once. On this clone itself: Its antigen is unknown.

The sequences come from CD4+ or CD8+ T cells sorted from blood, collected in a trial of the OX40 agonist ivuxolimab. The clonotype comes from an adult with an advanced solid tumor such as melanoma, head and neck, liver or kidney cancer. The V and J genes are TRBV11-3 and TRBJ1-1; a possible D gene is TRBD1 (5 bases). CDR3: CASSGRGSITEAFF. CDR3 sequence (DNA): TGTGCCAGCAGCGGGCGGGGCTCAATCACTGAAGCTTTCTTT.